The present entry profiles one TCR beta chain with its context. The target antigen is unknown. A much more abundant neighbour one base away suggests this may be a read error. V was cut by 6 bases and J by 7 bases, with 19 bases left in between. The CDR3 totals 14 residues. The sample originates from a study of CD8+CD57+ T cells in acquired aplastic anemia. Across the whole study: The DNA of sorted CD4+ and CD8+ cells averaged roughly 3.2 ug.

The study, taken as a whole, reports: Overlap between patients and controls comprised roughly 30 CD8+ CDR3 sequences.

The template used for profiling TCR beta VDJ and CDR3 was genomic DNA. TCRdb passed the reads through MiXCR, listing each CDR3 protein once. The sample holds approximately 380,000 distinct CDR3 sequences, 55% to 70% seen once. What was sequenced was sorted CD4+, CD8+, or CD8+CD57+ T cells (not recorded which) from PBMCs. The rearrangement joins TRBV12-3 or TRBV12-4 to TRBJ2-7, with a possible D match to TRBD1 (7 bases). This clonotype was sampled from a human donor in good health, serving as a control. The CDR3 reads CASSPSTQGGEQYF. The CDR3 nucleotides read TGTGCCAGCAGCCCGAGTACCCAGGGGGGTGAGCAGTACTTC.